The T cell receptor beta chain under discussion was sequenced for a study of blood T cells in healthy people across ages. Study findings and constraints: Strong correlation linked observed beta diversity and percent naive T cells.

Germline CDR1 is DFQATT and CDR2 is SNEGSKA (reference sequence). This CDR3 region has 13 residues. V was clipped by 6 bases and J by 2 bases, with 13 bases between them. Using a J-beta primer mix together with a sample-barcoded 5' primer, a second PCR was run for about 7 to 12 cycles. Template switching added a 12-random-nucleotide identifier to every cDNA molecule. CDR3-containing paired-end reads numbered at least 3 million in each sample. TCRdb itself ran the 5' RACE reads through MiXCR, one entry per CDR3 protein. Of around 1.7 million distinct CDR3 sequences listed, over 25% are singletons. As to this clonotype: Antigen unknown.

The chain uses TRBV20-1 and TRBJ2-5; possibly TRBD2 for D (5 bases). The sequenced sample was blood. This TCR was recovered from a woman under 40 in good health. The DNA of the CDR3 is TGCAGTGCGACGCGGGTTACTCAAGAGACCCAGTACTTC. Translation gives CSATRVTQETQYF.